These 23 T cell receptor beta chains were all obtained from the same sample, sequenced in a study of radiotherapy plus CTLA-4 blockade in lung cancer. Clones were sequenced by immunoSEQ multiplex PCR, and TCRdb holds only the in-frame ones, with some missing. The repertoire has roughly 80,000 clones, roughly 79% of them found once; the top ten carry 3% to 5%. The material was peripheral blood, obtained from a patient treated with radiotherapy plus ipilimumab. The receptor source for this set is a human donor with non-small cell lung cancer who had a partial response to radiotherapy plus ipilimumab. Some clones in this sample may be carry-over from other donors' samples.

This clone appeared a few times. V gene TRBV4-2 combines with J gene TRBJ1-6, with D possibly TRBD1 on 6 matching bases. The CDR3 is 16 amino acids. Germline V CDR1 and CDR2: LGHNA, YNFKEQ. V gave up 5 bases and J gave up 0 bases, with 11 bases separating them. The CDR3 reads CASSSQGSSYNSPLHF. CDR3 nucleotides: TGTGCCAGCAGCTCACAGGGCAGCTCCTATAATTCACCCCTCCACTTT.

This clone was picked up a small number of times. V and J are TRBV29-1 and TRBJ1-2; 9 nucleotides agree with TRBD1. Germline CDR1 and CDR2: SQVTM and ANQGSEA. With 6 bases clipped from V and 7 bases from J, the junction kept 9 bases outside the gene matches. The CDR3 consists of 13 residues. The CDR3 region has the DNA TGCAGCGTCGACCGGGGACAGGGTTCTGGCTACACCTTC. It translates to CSVDRGQGSGYTF.

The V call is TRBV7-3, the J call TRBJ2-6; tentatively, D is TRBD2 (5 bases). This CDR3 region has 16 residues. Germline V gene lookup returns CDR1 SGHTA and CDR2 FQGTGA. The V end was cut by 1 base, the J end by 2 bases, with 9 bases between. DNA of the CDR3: TGTGCCAGCAGCTTAATGAGGGCCCCTGGGGCCAACGTCCTGACTTTC. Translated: CASSLMRAPGANVLTF.

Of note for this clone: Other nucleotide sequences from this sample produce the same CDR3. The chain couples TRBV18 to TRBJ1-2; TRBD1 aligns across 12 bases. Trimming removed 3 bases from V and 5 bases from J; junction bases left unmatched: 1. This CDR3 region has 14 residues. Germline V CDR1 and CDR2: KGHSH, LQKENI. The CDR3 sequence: CASSPGQGAYGYTF. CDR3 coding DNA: TGTGCCAGCTCACCGGGACAGGGGGCTTATGGCTACACCTTC.

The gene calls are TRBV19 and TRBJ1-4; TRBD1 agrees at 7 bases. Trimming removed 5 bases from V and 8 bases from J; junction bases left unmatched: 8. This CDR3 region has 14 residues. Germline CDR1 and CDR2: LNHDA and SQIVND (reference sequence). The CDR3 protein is CASSRQGGDEKLFF. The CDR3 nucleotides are TGTGCCAGTAGTCGACAGGGAGGAGACGAAAAACTGTTTTTT.

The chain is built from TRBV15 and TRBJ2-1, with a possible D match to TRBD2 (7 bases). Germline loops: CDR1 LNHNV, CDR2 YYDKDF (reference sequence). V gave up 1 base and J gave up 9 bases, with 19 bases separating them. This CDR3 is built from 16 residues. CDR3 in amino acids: CATSRGGGRGGGEQFF. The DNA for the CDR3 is TGTGCCACCAGCAGAGGGGGAGGGCGGGGAGGGGGTGAGCAGTTCTTC. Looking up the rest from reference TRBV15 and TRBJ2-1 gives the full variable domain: DAMVIQNPRYQVTQFGKPVTLSCSQTLNHNVMYWYQQKSSQAPKLLFHYYDKDFNNEADTPDNFQSRRPNTSFCFLDIRSPGLGDTAMYLCATSRGGGRGGGEQFFGPGTRLTVL.

CDR3 amino acids: CASSSYDLSGGAYNEQFF. DNA of the CDR3: TGTGCCAGCAGCTCCTACGACCTTAGCGGGGGCGCCTACAATGAGCAGTTCTTC. The chain uses TRBV5-6 and TRBJ2-1; TRBD2 agrees at 9 bases. The length of the CDR3 is 18 residues. V shed 3 bases, J shed 2 bases, and the junction held 12 bases outside the gene matches. Germline V CDR1 and CDR2: SGHDT, YYEEEE.

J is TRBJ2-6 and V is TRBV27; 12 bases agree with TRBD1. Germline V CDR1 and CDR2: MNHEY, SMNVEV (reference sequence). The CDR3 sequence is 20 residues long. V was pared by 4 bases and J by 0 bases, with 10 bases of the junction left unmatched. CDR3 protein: CASSSPGQGAPFSGANVLTF. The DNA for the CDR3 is TGTGCCAGCAGTTCGCCGGGACAGGGGGCCCCGTTCTCTGGGGCCAACGTCCTGACTTTC.

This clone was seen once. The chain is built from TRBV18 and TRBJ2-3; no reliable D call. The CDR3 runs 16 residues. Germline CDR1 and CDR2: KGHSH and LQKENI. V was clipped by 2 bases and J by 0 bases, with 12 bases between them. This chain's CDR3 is CASSPLSAASTDTQYF. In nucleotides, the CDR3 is TGTGCCAGCTCACCATTGAGCGCAGCTAGCACAGATACGCAGTATTTT.

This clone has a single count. In DNA, the CDR3 is TGTGCCAGTAGTACCATGACAGGGAACCTTTTGAACACTGAAGCTTTCTTT. Protein product: CASSTMTGNLLNTEAFF. This chain links TRBV19 with TRBJ1-1, with TRBD1 matching over 7 bases. Germline V lookup: CDR1 LNHDA, CDR2 SQIVND (reference sequence). Germline trimming cut 4 bases from V and 0 bases from J; bases unmatched to any gene: 11. There are 17 residues in the CDR3. The whole variable domain, remainder taken from reference TRBV19 and TRBJ1-1, is DGGITQSPKYLFRKEGQNVTLSCEQNLNHDAMYWYRQDPGQGLRLIYYSQIVNDFQKGDIAEGYSVSREKKESFPLTVTSAQKNPTAFYLCASSTMTGNLLNTEAFFGQGTRLTVV.

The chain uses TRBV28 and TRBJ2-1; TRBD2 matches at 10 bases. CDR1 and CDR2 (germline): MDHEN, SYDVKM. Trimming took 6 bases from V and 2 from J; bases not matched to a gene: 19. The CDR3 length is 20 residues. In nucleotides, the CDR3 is TGTGCCAGCAGCCATCTCCGGGGGGCTAGCGGGAGTGGTACCTACAATGAGCAGTTCTTC. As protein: CASSHLRGASGSGTYNEQFF.

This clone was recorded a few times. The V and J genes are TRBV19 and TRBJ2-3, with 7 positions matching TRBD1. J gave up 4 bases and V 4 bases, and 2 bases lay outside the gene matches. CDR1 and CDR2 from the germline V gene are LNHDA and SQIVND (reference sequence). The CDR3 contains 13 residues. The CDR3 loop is CASSKQGPDTQYF. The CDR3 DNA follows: TGTGCCAGTAGTAAACAGGGGCCAGATACGCAGTATTTT.

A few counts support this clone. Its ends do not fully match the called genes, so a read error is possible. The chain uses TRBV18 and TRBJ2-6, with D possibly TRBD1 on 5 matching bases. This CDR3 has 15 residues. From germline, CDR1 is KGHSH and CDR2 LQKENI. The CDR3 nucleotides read TGTGCCAGCTCACCAAGGGGCTCTCGGGCCAACGTCCTGACTTTC. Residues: CASSPRGSRANVLTF. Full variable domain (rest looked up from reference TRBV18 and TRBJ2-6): NAGVMQNPRHLVRRRGQEARLRCSPMKGHSHVYWYRQLPEEGLKFMVYLQKENIIDESGMPKERFSAEFPKEGPSILRIQQVVRGDSAAYFCASSPRGSRANVLTFGAGSRLTVL.

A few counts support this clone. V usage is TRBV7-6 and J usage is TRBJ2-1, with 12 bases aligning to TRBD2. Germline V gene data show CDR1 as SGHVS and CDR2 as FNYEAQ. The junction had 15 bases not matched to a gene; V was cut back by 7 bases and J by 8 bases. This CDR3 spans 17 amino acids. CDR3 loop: CASTTYSTSGRGHEQFF. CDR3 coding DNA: TGTGCCAGCACTACGTACTCGACTAGCGGGAGAGGCCATGAGCAGTTCTTC.

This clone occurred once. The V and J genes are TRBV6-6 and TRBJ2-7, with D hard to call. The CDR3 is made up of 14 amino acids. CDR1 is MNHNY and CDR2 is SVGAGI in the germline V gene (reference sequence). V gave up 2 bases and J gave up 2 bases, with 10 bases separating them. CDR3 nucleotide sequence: TGTGCCAGCAGTTACGAGCTGCTTACCTACGAGCAGTACTTC. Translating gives CASSYELLTYEQYF.

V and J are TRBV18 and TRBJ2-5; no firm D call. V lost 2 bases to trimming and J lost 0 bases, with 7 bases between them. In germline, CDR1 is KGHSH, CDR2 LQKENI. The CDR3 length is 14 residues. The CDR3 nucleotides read TGTGCCAGCTCACCATCCCTGTACCAAGAGACCCAGTACTTC. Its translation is CASSPSLYQETQYF.

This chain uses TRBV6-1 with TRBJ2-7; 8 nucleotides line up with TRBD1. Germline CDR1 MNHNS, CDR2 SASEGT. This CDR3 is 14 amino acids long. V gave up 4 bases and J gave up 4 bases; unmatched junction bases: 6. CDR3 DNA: TGTGCCAGCAGTGTGCAGGGGGCTGGGTACGAGCAGTACTTC. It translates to CASSVQGAGYEQYF.

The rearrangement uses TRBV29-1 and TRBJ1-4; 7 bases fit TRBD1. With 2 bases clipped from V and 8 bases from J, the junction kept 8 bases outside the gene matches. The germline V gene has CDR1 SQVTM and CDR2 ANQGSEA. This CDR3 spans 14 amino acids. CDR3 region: CSVETGAGNEKLFF. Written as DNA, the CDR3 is TGCAGCGTTGAAACAGGGGCGGGGAACGAAAAACTGTTTTTT.

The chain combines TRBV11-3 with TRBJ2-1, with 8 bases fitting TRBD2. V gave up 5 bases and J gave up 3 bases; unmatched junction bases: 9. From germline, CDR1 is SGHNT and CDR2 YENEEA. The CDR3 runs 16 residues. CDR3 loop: CASSPFGSGVYNEQFF. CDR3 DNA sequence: TGTGCCAGCAGCCCATTTGGTAGCGGGGTCTACAATGAGCAGTTCTTC.

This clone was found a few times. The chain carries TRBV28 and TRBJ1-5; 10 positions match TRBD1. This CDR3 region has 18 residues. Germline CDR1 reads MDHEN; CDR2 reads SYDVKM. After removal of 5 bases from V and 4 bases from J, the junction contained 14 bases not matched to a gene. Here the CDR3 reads CASSKTSWDRGINQPQHF. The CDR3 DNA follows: TGTGCCAGCAGTAAAACCTCTTGGGACAGGGGAATTAATCAGCCCCAGCATTTT.

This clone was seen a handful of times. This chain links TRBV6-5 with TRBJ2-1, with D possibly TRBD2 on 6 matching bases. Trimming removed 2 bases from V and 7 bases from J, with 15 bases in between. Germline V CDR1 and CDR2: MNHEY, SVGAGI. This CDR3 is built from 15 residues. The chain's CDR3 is CASSYVAGRGNEQFF. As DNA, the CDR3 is TGTGCCAGCAGTTACGTTGCGGGACGTGGGAATGAGCAGTTCTTC.

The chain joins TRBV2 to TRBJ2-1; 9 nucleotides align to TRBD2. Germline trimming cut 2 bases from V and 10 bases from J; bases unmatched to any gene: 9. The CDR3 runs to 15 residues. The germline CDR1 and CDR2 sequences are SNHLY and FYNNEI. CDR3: CASSELLAGKSEQFF. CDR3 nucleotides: TGTGCCAGCAGTGAATTGCTAGCGGGGAAGAGCGAGCAGTTCTTC.

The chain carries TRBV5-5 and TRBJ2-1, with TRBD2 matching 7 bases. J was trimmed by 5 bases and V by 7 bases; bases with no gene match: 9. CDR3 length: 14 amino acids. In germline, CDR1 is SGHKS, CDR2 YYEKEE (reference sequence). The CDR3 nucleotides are TGTGCCAGCTCTGGAGCGGGATCGAACAATGAGCAGTTCTTC. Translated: CASSGAGSNNEQFF.